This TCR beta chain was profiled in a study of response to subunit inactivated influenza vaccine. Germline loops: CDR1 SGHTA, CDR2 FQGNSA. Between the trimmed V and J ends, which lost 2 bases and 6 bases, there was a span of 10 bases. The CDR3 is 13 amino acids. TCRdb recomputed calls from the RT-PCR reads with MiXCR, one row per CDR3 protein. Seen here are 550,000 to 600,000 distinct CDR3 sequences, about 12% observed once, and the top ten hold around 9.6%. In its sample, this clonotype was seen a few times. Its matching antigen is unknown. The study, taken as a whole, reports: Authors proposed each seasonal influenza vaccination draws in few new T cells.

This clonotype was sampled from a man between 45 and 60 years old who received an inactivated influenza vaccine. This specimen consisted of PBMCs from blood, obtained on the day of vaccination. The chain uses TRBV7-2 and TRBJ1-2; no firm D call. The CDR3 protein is CASSLFGLNGYTF. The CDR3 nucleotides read TGTGCCAGCAGCTTATTTGGGCTGAATGGCTACACCTTC.